The 2 T cell receptor beta chains below all came from one sample that was sequenced in a study of blood T cell repertoires in COVID-19. Assay: immunoSEQ multiplex PCR; the TCRdb copy retains only in-frame clones and omits some. The sample lists around 140,000 clones; approximately 89% were seen once. The material sequenced was peripheral blood. All receptors come from a human donor in a cohort sampled during active COVID-19.

The chain is built from TRBV27 and TRBJ2-7; no reliable D call. Per the germline V gene, CDR1 is MNHEY and CDR2 is SMNVEV (reference sequence). The CDR3 contains 13 residues. The ends were cut back, 5 bases at V and 3 bases at J, with 11 bases in the middle. CDR3 sequence (DNA): TGTGCCAGCAGTCCGCGGATGGACTACGAGCAGTACTTC. This gives the protein CASSPRMDYEQYF.

J is TRBJ1-1 and V is TRBV7-6; D perhaps matches TRBD1 (5 bases). Between the trimmed V and J ends, which lost 2 bases and 1 base, there was a span of 17 bases. Looked up from germline, CDR1 is SGHVS and CDR2 is FNYEAQ. The CDR3 extends over 17 amino acids. CDR3 DNA: TGTGCCAGCAGCTTAAGGGGTAGTCCTTCTACGAACACTGAAGCTTTCTTT. Amino acid sequence: CASSLRGSPSTNTEAFF.